This entry describes one TCR beta chain. This specimen belongs to a study of blood T cell repertoires in COVID-19. Germline CDR1 and CDR2: MNHEY and SMNVEV (reference sequence). This CDR3 has 14 residues. V was cut by 6 bases and J by 0 bases, with 12 bases left in between. The method was immunoSEQ multiplex PCR; TCRdb's version includes in-frame clones alone and lacks a portion of them. This repertoire shows tens of thousands of clones, 80% to 90% found once; its top ten account for approximately 4.9%. Sample: peripheral blood. The receptor's source is a man between 60 and 75 years old with active COVID-19. The chain is built from TRBV27 and TRBJ2-7; possibly TRBD1 for D (5 bases). The CDR3 here is CASRRQGSSYEQYF. The CDR3 region has the DNA TGTGCCAGCAGGAGGCAGGGATCCTCCTACGAGCAGTACTTC.